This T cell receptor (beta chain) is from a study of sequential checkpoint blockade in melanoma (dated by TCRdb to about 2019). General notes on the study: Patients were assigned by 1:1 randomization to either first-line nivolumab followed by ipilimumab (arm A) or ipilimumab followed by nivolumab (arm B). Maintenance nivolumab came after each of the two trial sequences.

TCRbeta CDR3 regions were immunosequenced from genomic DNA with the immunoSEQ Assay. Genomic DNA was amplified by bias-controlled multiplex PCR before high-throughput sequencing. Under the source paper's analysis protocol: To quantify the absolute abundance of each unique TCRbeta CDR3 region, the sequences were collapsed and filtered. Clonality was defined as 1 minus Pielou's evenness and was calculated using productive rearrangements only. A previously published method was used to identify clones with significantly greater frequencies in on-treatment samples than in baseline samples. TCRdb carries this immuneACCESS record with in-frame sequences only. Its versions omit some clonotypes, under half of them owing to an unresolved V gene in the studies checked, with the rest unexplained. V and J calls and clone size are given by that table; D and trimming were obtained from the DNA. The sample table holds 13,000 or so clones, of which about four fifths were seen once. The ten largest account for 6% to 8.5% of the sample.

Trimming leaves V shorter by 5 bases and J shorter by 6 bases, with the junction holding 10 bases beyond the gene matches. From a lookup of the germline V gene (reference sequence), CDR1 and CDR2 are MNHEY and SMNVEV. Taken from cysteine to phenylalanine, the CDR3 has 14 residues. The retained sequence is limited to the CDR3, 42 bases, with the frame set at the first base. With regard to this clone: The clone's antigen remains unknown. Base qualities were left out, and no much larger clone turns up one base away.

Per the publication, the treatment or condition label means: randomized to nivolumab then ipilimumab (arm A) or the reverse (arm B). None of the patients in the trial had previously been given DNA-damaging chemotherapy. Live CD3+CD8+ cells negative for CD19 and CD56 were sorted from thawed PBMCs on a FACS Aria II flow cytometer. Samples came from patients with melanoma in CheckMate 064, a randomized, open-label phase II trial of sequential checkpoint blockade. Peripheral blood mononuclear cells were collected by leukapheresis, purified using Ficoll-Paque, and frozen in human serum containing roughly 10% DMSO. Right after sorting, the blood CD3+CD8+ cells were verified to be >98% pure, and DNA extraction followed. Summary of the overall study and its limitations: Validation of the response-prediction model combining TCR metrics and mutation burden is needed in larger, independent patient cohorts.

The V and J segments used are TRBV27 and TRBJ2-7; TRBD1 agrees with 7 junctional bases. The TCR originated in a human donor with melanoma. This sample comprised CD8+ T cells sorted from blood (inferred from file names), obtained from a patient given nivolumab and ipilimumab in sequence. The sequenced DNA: TGTGCCAGCAGTCCCCGACAGGGAGCAAGCGAGCAGTACTTC. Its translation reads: CASSPRQGASEQYF.